The sample holds one count of the clone carrying this TCR beta chain. The sample belongs to a study of siplizumab effects on memory and regulatory T cells. This CDR3 contains 13 residues. V lost 4 bases to trimming and J lost 5 bases, with 12 bases between them. Germline CDR1 is SGHNT and CDR2 is YYREEE (reference sequence). Produced via immunoSEQ multiplex PCR; TCRdb's table is partial and in-frame only. The sample records roughly 62,000 clones, about 80% being singletons. This chain joins TRBV5-4 and TRBJ2-5; possibly TRBD1 for D (6 bases). The sample taken for sequencing was memory CD4+ T cells sorted from blood. This sequence was found in a human donor in good health. The CDR3, as DNA: TGTGCCAGCAGCCACCGGGACATTGAGACCCAGTACTTC. Translation gives CASSHRDIETQYF.